Following are 18 T cell receptor beta chains from one sample sequenced in a study of cytomegalovirus exposure and HLA in healthy donors. Sequenced by immunoSEQ multiplex PCR; TCRdb stores in-frame clones only, minus some. The repertoire holds around 45,000 clones, with roughly 90% as singletons. The sequenced sample was PBMCs. The receptors here all came from a man younger than 35 in good health and CMV-seronegative.

V is TRBV7-2 and J is TRBJ2-3, with D possibly being TRBD2 (6 bases). Deletions cut 0 bases from V and 4 bases from J, with 14 bases between. In germline, CDR1 is SGHTA, CDR2 FQGNSA. The CDR3 runs to 16 residues. CDR3 region: CASSLAGGVGADTQYF. The CDR3 DNA follows: TGTGCCAGCAGCTTAGCTGGCGGGGTTGGTGCAGATACGCAGTATTTT. The whole variable domain, remainder taken from reference TRBV7-2 and TRBJ2-3, is GAGVSQSPSNKVTEKGKDVELRCDPISGHTALYWYRQSLGQGLEFLIYFQGNSAPDKSGLPSDRFSAERTGGSVSTLTIQRTQQEDSAVYLCASSLAGGVGADTQYFGPGTRLTVL.

V gene TRBV10-3 combines with J gene TRBJ2-1; 9 positions match TRBD1. Germline V gene lookup returns CDR1 ENHRY and CDR2 SYGVKD. The CDR3 sequence is 14 residues long. The V and J ends lost 5 bases and 4 bases, in that order; junction bases with no gene match: 3. The CDR3 sequence: CAISPGQGYNEQFF. The CDR3, as DNA: TGTGCCATCAGTCCGGGACAGGGTTACAATGAGCAGTTCTTC.

The chain links TRBV6-5 to TRBJ1-1; TRBD1 is a possible D gene (5 bases). Deletions cut 0 bases from V and 5 bases from J, with 10 bases between. There are 14 residues in the CDR3. Germline assignment: CDR1 MNHEY and CDR2 SVGAGI. In DNA form, the CDR3 reads TGTGCCAGCAGTTACTCGAGGGGAGGGACTGAAGCTTTCTTT. Translation gives CASSYSRGGTEAFF.

The chain has TRBV7-6 and TRBJ2-5; D unresolved. This CDR3 is built from 12 residues. Germline V gene data show CDR1 as SGHVS and CDR2 as FNYEAQ. Trimming shortened V by 5 bases and J by 1 base, and 5 bases separated the two germline ends. Written as DNA, the CDR3 is TGTGCCAGCAGCCATTTCCAAGAGACCCAGTACTTC. Residues: CASSHFQETQYF.

This chain connects TRBV4-3 to TRBJ1-2; weak D call: TRBD1 (5 bases). This CDR3 contains 15 residues. Germline V CDR1 and CDR2: LGHNA, YSLEER. The V end lost 5 bases, the J end lost 0 bases, and 13 bases lay between the germline ends. CDR3 region: CASSAGGTANYGYTF. The CDR3 DNA reads TGCGCCAGCAGCGCGGGGGGGACGGCTAACTATGGCTACACCTTC.

This sequence joins TRBV28 and TRBJ1-5; D is perhaps TRBD1 (6 bases). There are 15 residues in the CDR3. Germline values: CDR1 MDHEN, CDR2 SYDVKM. V dropped 3 bases and J dropped 2 bases, with 11 bases sitting between them. In DNA, the CDR3 is TGTGCCAGCAGTTTGGGACAAACGGGCAATCAGCCCCAGCATTTT. Translation: CASSLGQTGNQPQHF.

The V gene is TRBV12-5, the J gene TRBJ2-3, with 8 positions matching TRBD1. V dropped 0 bases and J dropped 3; count of bases not matched to a gene: 8. This CDR3 has 17 amino acids. CDR1 is LGHNT, CDR2 FRNRAP, per germline. CDR3 nucleotides: TGTGCTAGTGGTTTGGTACGGCAGGGGGCTGGGACAGATACGCAGTATTTT. Translation: CASGLVRQGAGTDTQYF.

V usage is TRBV7-2 and J usage is TRBJ2-3, with D possibly being TRBD1 (5 bases). The V gene lost 1 base and the J gene lost 3 bases, with 11 bases spanning the gap. The CDR3 totals 15 residues. The germline gives CDR1 SGHTA, CDR2 FQGNSA. DNA for the CDR3: TGTGCCAGCAGCTTAGAAGGGGCCAGGACAGATACGCAGTATTTT. Translating it yields CASSLEGARTDTQYF.

This chain uses TRBV4-3 with TRBJ1-1; no firm D call. V lost 0 bases to trimming and J lost 7 bases, with 12 bases between them. The CDR3 covers 14 residues. The V gene's germline CDR1 is LGHNA and CDR2 YSLEER. In DNA, the CDR3 is TGCGCCAGCAGCCAAGATGGAGGGAAGGTTGAAGCTTTCTTT. Translating it yields CASSQDGGKVEAFF.

The V gene is TRBV6-5, the J gene TRBJ1-1, with TRBD1 as a possible D gene (5 bases). Germline CDR1 is MNHEY and CDR2 is SVGAGI. V shed 6 bases and J shed 9 bases, with 17 bases lying between them. This CDR3 region has 13 residues. This chain's CDR3 is CASRADRDGKAFF. CDR3 in DNA: TGTGCCAGCAGGGCCGACAGAGATGGAAAAGCTTTCTTT.

The chain has TRBV18 and TRBJ2-3, with D unresolved. Trimming took off 3 bases at V and 2 bases at J, with 9 bases between the two ends. CDR1 and CDR2 (germline): KGHSH, LQKENI. This CDR3 has 14 amino acids. The CDR3 loop reads CASSPRSHTDTQYF. DNA for the CDR3: TGTGCCAGCTCACCCCGGAGCCACACAGATACGCAGTATTTT. The full variable domain, in which reference TRBV18 and TRBJ2-3 provide the parts outside the CDR3, is NAGVMQNPRHLVRRRGQEARLRCSPMKGHSHVYWYRQLPEEGLKFMVYLQKENIIDESGMPKERFSAEFPKEGPSILRIQQVVRGDSAAYFCASSPRSHTDTQYFGPGTRLTVL.

The chain couples TRBV6-1 to TRBJ1-5, with TRBD1 as a possible D gene (6 bases). V was trimmed by 10 bases and J by 4 bases, leaving 14 bases between them. Germline V lookup: CDR1 MNHNS, CDR2 SASEGT. This CDR3 is 13 amino acids long. The CDR3 reads CATLQGFNQPQHF. CDR3 nucleotide sequence: TGTGCCACCCTACAGGGTTTTAATCAGCCCCAGCATTTT.

The rearrangement links TRBV19 to TRBJ2-2, with 11 positions matching TRBD2. This CDR3 has 15 amino acids. The V gene end was trimmed by 8 bases and the J gene end by 6 bases; junction bases not matched to a gene: 8. Per germline, CDR1 LNHDA and CDR2 SQIVND (reference sequence). The CDR3 reads CASGPPGLAAGELFF. In nucleotides, the CDR3 is TGTGCCAGTGGCCCCCCGGGACTAGCGGCCGGGGAGCTGTTTTTT.

This sequence joins TRBV18 and TRBJ2-1; TRBD2 matches at 7 bases. The V and J ends lost 3 bases and 7 bases, in that order; junction bases with no gene match: 15. Germline CDR1 is KGHSH and CDR2 is LQKENI. CDR3 length: 17 amino acids. CDR3: CASSPPGAGVLRNEQFF. The CDR3 DNA is TGTGCCAGCTCACCGCCTGGGGCGGGGGTCCTTCGTAATGAGCAGTTCTTC.

The genes are TRBV6-5 and TRBJ1-2; TRBD1 agrees at 8 bases. The CDR3 extends over 14 amino acids. Trimming removed 0 bases from V and 7 bases from J; junction bases left unmatched: 4. The germline V gene encodes CDR1 MNHEY and CDR2 SVGAGI. CDR3 nucleotides: TGTGCCAGCAGTTACTCGGACAGGGTCGCTGGCTACACCTTC. Translating gives CASSYSDRVAGYTF.

The chain employs TRBV25-1 and TRBJ2-5, with 9 positions matching TRBD1. The J segment lost 2 bases and the V segment lost 6 bases, leaving 7 bases of the junction unmatched. In germline, CDR1 is MGHDK, CDR2 SYGVNS. The CDR3 extends over 15 amino acids. CDR3 sequence (DNA): TGTGCCAGCAGGGGGCTTGGACAGGGGCAAGAGACCCAGTACTTC. Protein product: CASRGLGQGQETQYF.

This clone was observed once. The CDR3 DNA is TGTGCCAGCAGTGCCGGGAATGAGCAGTTCTTC. Translated, it gives CASSAGNEQFF. The chain employs TRBV2 and TRBJ2-1; D not certain. Trimming removed 4 bases at V and 7 bases at J, with 5 bases between. CDR3 length: 11 amino acids. Germline V CDR1 and CDR2: SNHLY, FYNNEI.

This chain links TRBV4-3 with TRBJ1-4; D possibly corresponds to TRBD1 (6 bases). Germline CDR1 is LGHNA and CDR2 is YSLEER. Trimming took off 1 base at V and 8 bases at J, with 23 bases between the two ends. The length of the CDR3 is 18 residues. The CDR3 DNA follows: TGCGCCAGCAGCCAAGGGGCCCAGCCGAACAGGGTACAAGAAAAACTGTTTTTT. It is translated as CASSQGAQPNRVQEKLFF.